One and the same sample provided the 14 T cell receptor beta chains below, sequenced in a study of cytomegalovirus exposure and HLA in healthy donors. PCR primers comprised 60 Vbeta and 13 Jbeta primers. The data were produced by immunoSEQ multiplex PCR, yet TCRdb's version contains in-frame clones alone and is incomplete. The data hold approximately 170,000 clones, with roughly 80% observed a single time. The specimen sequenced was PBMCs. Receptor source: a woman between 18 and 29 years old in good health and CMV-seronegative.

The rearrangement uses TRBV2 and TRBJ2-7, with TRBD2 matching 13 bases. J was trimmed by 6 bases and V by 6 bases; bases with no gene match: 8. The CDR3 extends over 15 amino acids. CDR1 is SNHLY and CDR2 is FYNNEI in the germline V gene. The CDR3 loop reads CASSRGLAGAPEQYF. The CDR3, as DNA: TGTGCCAGCAGCCGCGGACTAGCGGGAGCCCCCGAGCAGTACTTC.

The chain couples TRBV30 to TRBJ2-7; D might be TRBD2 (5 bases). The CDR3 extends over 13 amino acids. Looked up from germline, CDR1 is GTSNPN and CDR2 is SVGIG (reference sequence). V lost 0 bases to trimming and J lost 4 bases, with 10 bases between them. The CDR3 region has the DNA TGTGCCTGGAGTGTTGGACTTTCTTACGAGCAGTACTTC. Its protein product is CAWSVGLSYEQYF.

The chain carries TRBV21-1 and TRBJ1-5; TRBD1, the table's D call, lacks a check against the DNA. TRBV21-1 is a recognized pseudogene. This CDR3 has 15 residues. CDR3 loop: CASSSTGQFNQPQHF. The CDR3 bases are TGTGCCAGCAGCAGTACGGGACAGTTCAATCAGCCCCAGCATTTT.

The CDR3 here is CASSLGGRTPGEQYF. As DNA, the CDR3 is TGTGCCAGCAGCTTAGGAGGGAGGACCCCTGGGGAGCAGTACTTC. V is TRBV11-3 and J is TRBJ2-7; TRBD2 might be the D (6 bases). V lost 1 base, J lost 7 bases, and 17 bases lay in between. Germline CDR1 SGHNT, CDR2 YENEEA. CDR3 length equals 15 residues.

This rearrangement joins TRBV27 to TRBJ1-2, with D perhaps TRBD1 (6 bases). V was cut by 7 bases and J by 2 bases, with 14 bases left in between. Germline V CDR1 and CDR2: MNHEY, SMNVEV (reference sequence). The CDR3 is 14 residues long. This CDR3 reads CASTRTDSNYGYTF. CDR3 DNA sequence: TGTGCCAGCACAAGGACAGACAGCAACTATGGCTACACCTTC.

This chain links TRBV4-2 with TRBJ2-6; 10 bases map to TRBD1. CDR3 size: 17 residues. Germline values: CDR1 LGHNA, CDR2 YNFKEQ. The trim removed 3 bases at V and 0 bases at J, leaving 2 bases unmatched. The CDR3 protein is CASSQGQGSSGANVLTF. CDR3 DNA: TGTGCCAGCAGCCAGGGACAGGGGAGCTCTGGGGCCAACGTCCTGACTTTC.

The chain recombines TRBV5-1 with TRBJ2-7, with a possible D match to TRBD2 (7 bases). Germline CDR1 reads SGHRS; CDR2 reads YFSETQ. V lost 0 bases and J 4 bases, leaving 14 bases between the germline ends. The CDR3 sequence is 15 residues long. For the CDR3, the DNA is TGCGCCAGCAGCTTGGGAGGGGGGGGGCTGTACGAGCAGTACTTC. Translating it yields CASSLGGGGLYEQYF.

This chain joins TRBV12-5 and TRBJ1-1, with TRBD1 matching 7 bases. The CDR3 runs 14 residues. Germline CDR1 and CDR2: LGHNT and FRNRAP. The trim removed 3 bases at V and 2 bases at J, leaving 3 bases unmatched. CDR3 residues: CASGFGDSNTEAFF. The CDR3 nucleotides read TGTGCTAGTGGTTTCGGGGACAGTAACACTGAAGCTTTCTTT.

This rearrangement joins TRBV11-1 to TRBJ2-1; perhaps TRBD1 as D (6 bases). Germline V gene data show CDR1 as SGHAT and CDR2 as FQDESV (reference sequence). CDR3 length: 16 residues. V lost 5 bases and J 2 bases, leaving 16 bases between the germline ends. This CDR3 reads CASSPQGSGTYNEQFF. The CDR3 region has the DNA TGTGCCAGCAGCCCCCAGGGGAGCGGTACCTACAATGAGCAGTTCTTC. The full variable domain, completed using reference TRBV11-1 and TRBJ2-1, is EAEVAQSPRYKITEKSQAVAFWCDPISGHATLYWYRQILGQGPELLVQFQDESVVDDSQLPKDRFSAERLKGVDSTLKIQPAELGDSAMYLCASSPQGSGTYNEQFFGPGTRLTVL.

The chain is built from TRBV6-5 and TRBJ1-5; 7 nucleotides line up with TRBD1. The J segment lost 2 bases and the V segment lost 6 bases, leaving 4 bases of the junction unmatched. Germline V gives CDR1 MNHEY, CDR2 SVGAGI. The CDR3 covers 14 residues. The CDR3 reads CASSLGTGNQPQHF. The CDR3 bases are TGTGCCAGCAGCCTCGGGACAGGCAATCAGCCCCAGCATTTT.

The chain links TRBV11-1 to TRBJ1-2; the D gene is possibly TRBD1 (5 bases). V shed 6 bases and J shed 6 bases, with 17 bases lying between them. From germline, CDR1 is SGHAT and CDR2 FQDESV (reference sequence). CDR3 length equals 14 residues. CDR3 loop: CASRPSGRGHGYTF. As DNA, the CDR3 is TGTGCCAGCAGGCCCTCGGGGAGGGGCCATGGCTACACCTTC.

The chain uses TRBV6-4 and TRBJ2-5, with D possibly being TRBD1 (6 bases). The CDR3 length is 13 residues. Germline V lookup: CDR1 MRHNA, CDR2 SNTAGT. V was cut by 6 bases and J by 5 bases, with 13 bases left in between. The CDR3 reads CASSEAGGETQYF. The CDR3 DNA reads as TGTGCCAGCAGCGAGGCTGGGGGCGAGACCCAGTACTTC.

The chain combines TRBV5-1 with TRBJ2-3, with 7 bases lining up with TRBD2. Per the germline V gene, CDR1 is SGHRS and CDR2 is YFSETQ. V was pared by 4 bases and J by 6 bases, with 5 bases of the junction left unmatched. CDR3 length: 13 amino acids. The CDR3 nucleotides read TGCGCCAGCAGCGTGACTAGCCAGGATACGCAGTATTTT. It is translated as CASSVTSQDTQYF.

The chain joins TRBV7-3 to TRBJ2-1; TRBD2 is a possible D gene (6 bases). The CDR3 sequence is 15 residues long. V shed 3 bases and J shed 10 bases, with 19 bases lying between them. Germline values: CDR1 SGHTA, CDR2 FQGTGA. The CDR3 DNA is TGTGCCAGCAGCTTCCTAGGAGGGTTGCAAAACGAGCAGTTCTTC. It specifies CASSFLGGLQNEQFF.